This T cell receptor beta chain is drawn from a study of T cell responses to AZD1222 COVID-19 vaccine. Concerning this clone itself: Its specificity is not known.

Libraries were prepared by immunoSEQ multiplex PCR; TCRdb keeps only in-frame clonotypes and omits some of them. The table includes about 90,000 clones, 70% to 90% detected once. Study outcomes and limitations: Every sample of the repertoires postdated the peak T cell response. Close to half of all spike-specific TCRs reportedly target regions of the variants that are unmutated.

The sequence derives from an adult in good health. Material: peripheral blood, obtained on day 0 of MenACWY control vaccination.

CDR3: CATASSYNSPLHF. The CDR3 bases are TGTGCCACGGCAAGCTCCTATAATTCACCCCTCCACTTT. The genes are TRBV7-2 and TRBJ1-6; D not certain. Trimming stripped 10 bases from V and 0 bases from J, with 7 bases between. The CDR3 is 13 residues long. The germline gives CDR1 SGHTA, CDR2 FQGNSA. Based on the CDR3 plus reference TRBV7-2 and TRBJ1-6, the full variable domain is GAGVSQSPSNKVTEKGKDVELRCDPISGHTALYWYRQSLGQGLEFLIYFQGNSAPDKSGLPSDRFSAERTGGSVSTLTIQRTQQEDSAVYLCATASSYNSPLHFGNGTRLTVT.